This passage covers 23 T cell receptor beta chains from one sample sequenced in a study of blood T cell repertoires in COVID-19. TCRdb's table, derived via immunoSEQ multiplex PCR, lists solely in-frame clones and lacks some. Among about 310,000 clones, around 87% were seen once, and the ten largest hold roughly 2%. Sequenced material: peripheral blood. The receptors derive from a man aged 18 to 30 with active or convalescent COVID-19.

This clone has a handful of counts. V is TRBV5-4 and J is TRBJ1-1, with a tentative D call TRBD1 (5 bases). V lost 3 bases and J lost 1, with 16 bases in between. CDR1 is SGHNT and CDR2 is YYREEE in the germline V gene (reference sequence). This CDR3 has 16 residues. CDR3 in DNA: TGTGCCAGCAGCTGGGGGTCGGTAGCGGCGAACACTGAAGCTTTCTTT. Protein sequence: CASSWGSVAANTEAFF.

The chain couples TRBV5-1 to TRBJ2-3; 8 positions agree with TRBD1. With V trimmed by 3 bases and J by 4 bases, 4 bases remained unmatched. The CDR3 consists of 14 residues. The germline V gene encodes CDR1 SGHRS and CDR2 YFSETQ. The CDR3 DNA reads TGCGCCAGCAGCTCGACAGGGGTATCAGATACGCAGTATTTT. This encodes CASSSTGVSDTQYF.

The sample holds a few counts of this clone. The CDR3 protein is CASSADYPTDTQYF. In DNA form, the CDR3 reads TGTGCCAGCAGTGCGGACTACCCGACGGATACGCAGTATTTT. V gene TRBV2 combines with J gene TRBJ2-3; D may be TRBD2 (6 bases). The V end lost 4 bases, the J end lost 6 bases, and 14 bases lay between the germline ends. The CDR3 is 14 amino acids. In germline, CDR1 is SNHLY, CDR2 FYNNEI.

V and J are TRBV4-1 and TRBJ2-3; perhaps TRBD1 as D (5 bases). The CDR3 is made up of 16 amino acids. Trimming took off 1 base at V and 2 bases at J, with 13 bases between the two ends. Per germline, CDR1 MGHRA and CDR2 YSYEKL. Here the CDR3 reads CASSQALTVYTDTQYF. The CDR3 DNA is TGCGCCAGCAGCCAAGCCCTGACAGTATACACAGATACGCAGTATTTT.

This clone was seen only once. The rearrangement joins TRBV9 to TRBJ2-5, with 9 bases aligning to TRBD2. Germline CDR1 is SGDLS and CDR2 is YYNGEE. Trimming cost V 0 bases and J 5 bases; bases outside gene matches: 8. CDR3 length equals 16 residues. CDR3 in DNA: TGTGCCAGCAGCGTAGTCCCAGCGGGGGGCTCCGAGACCCAGTACTTC. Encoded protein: CASSVVPAGGSETQYF.

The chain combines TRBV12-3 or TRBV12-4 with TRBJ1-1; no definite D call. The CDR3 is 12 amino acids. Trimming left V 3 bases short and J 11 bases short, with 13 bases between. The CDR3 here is CASSFYPGAAFF. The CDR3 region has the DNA TGTGCCAGCAGTTTTTATCCGGGAGCGGCTTTCTTT.

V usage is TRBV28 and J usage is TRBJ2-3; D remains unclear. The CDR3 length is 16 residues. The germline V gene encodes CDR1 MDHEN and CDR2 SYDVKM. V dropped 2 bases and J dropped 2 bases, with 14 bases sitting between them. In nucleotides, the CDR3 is TGTGCCAGCAGTTTACCTCCACCTAGTCCCACAGATACGCAGTATTTT. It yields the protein CASSLPPPSPTDTQYF.

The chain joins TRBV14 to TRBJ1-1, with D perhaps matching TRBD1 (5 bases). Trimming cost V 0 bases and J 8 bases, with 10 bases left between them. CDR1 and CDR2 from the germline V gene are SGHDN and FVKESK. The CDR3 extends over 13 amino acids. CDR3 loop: CASSQELGAEAFF. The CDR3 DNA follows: TGTGCCAGCAGCCAAGAGCTAGGGGCAGAAGCTTTCTTT.

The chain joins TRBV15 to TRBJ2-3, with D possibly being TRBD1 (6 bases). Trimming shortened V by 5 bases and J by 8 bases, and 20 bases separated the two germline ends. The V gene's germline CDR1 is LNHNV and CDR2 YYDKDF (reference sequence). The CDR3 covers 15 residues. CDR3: CATSSLGAPDPTQYF. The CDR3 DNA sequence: TGTGCCACCAGCTCTCTGGGGGCCCCCGACCCTACGCAGTATTTT.

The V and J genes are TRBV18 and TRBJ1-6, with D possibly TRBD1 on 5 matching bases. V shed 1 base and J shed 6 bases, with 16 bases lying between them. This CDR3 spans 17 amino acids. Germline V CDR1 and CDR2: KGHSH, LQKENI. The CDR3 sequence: CASSPRHLGASNSPLHF. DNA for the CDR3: TGTGCCAGCTCACCACGGCATCTAGGGGCCAGTAATTCACCCCTCCACTTT.

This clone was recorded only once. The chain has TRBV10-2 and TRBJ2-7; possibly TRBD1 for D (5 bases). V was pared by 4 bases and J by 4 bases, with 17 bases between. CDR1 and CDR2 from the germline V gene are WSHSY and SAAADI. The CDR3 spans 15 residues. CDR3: CASSAGLGRAYEQYF. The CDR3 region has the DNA TGCGCCAGCAGTGCAGGATTAGGCAGGGCTTACGAGCAGTACTTC.

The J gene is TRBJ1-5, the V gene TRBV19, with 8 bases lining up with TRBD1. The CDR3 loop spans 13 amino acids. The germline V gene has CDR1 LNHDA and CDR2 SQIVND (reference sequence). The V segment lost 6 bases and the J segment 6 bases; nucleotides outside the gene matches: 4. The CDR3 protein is CASRDREVQPQHF. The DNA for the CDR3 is TGTGCCAGTAGGGACAGGGAAGTTCAGCCCCAGCATTTT.

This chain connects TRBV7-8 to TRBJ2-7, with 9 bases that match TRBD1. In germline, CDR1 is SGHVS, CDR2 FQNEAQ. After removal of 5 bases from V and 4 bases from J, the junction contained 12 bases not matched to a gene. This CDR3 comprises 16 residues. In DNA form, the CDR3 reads TGTGCCAGCAGCATGAAACAGGGGACAGGGTGGTACGAGCAGTACTTC. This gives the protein CASSMKQGTGWYEQYF.

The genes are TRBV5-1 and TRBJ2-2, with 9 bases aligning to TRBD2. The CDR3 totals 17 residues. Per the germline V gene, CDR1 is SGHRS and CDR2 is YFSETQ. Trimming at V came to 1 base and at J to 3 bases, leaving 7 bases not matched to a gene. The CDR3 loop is CASSLRSRGGDTGELFF. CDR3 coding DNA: TGCGCCAGCAGCTTGCGCTCGCGGGGGGGCGACACCGGGGAGCTGTTTTTT.

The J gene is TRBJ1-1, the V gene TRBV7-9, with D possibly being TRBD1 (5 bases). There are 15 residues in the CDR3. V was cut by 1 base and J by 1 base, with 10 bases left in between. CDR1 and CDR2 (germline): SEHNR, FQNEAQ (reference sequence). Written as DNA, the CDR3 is TGTGCCAGCAGCTTAGAACCAACAGGGAACACTGAAGCTTTCTTT. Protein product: CASSLEPTGNTEAFF.

The DNA of the CDR3 is TGTGCCAGTAGTATCCCAGGGTCGACTGGAAACACCATATATTTT. It is translated as CASSIPGSTGNTIYF. J is TRBJ1-3 and V is TRBV19; TRBD1 might be the D (5 bases). The V end was cut by 3 bases, the J end by 2 bases, with 11 bases between. The germline V gene has CDR1 LNHDA and CDR2 SQIVND (reference sequence). The CDR3 totals 15 residues.

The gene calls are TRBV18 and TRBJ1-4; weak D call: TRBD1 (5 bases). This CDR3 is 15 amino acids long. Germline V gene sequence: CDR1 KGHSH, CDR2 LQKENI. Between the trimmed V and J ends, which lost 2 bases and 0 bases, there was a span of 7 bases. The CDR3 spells CASSPGAATNEKLFF. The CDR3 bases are TGTGCCAGCTCACCAGGGGCTGCAACTAATGAAAAACTGTTTTTT.

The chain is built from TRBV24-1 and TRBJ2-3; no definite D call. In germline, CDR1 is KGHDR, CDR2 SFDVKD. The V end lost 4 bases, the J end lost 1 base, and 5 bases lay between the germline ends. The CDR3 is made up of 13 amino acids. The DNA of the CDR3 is TGTGCCACCAGTGACCCAGGCACAGATACGCAGTATTTT. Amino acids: CATSDPGTDTQYF.

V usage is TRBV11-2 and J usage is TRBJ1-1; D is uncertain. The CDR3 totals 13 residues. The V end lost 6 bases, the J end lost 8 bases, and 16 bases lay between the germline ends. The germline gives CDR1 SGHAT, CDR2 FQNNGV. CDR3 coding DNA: TGTGCCAGCAGGCGGGGAACTTTCCCCGAAGCTTTCTTT. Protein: CASRRGTFPEAFF.

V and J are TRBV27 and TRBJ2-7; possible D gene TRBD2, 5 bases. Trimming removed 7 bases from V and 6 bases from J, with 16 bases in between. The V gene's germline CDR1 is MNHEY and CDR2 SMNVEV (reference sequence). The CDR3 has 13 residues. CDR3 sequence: CASTNRASGEQYF. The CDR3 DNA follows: TGTGCCAGCACCAACCGGGCCAGCGGCGAGCAGTACTTC.

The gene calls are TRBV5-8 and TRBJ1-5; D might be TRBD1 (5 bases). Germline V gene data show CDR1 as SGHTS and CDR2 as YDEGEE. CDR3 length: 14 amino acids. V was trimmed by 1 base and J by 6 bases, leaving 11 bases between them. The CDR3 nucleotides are TGTGCCAGCAGCTTGTTCGGGGGTGTTCAGCCCCAGCATTTT. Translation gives CASSLFGGVQPQHF.

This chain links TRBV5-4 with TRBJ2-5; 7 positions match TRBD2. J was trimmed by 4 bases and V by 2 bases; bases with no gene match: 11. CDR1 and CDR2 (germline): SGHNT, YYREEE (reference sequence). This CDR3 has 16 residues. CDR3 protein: CASSFGGGWSVETQYF. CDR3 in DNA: TGTGCCAGCAGCTTTGGGGGGGGTTGGTCTGTAGAGACCCAGTACTTC.

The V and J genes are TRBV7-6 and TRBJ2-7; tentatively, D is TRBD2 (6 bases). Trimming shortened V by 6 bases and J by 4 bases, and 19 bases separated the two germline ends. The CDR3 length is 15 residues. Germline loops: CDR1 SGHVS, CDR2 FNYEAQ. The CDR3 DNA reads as TGTGCCAGCAGGCCTGAGGCGGCGGGGCATTACGAGCAGTACTTC. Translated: CASRPEAAGHYEQYF.